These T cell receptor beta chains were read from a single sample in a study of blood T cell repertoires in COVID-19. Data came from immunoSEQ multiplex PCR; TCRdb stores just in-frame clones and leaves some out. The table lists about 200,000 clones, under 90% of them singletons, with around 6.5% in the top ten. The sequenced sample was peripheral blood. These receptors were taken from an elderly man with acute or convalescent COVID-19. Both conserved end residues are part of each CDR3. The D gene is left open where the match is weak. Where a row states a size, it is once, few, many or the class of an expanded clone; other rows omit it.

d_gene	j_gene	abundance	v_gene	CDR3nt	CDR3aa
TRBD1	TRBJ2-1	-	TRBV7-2	TGTGCCAGCAGCTGGGGACAGGGGTGGGGTAATGAGCAGTTCTTC	CASSWGQGWGNEQFF
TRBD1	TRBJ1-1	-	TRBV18	TGTGCCAGCTCGCAAACAACAGGGGGTAGGACTGAAGCTTTCTTT	CASSQTTGGRTEAFF
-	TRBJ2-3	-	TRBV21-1	TGTGCCAGCAGCAAAGTGTTAGACAGGCGCACAGATACGCAGTATTTT	CASSKVLDRRTDTQYF
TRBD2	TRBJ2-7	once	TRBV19	TGTGCCAGTGGGGAGTGGAGCGGGAGCTACGAGCAGTACTTC	CASGEWSGSYEQYF
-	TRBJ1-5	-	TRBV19	TGTGCCAGTAGCCCCCGGGGGGGGGCGGGGGTCAATCAGCCCCAGCATTTT	CASSPRGGAGVNQPQHF
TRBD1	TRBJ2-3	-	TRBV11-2	TGTGCCAGCAGCAGCCGGGACAGGGATTACACAGATACGCAGTATTTT	CASSSRDRDYTDTQYF
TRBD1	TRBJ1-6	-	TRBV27	TGTGCCAGCAGTTTAGTCTGGACAGGGAATTCACCCCTCCACTTT	CASSLVWTGNSPLHF
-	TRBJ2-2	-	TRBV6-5	TGTGCCAGCACTATTTTCGCGAACACCGGGGAGCTGTTTTTT	CASTIFANTGELFF
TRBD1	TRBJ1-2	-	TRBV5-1	TGCGCCAGCAGCTTCCCTGGACAGGGCTATGGCTACACCTTC	CASSFPGQGYGYTF
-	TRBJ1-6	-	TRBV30	TGTGCCTGGATGAGCTCCTATAATTCACCCCTCCACTTT	CAWMSSYNSPLHF
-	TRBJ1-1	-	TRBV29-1	TGCAGCGTTGATACCCAGGGGTCAGGGGAAGCTTTCTTT	CSVDTQGSGEAFF
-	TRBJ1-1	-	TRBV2	TGTGCCAGCAGTGAAGCGGGGGCAACGGAGGCTTTCTTT	CASSEAGATEAFF
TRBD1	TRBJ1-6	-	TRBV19	TGTGCCAGTAGTAATACCCGGGACAGGATGCGATCACCCTTCCACTTT	CASSNTRDRMRSPFHF
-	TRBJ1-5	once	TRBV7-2	TGTGCCAGCAGCTTAGGGTCGACAGTAAATCAGCCCCAGCATTTT	CASSLGSTVNQPQHF
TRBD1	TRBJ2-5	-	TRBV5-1	TGCGCCAGCAGCTTGACAGGGGGCGTCGGAAGGAACCAAGAGACCCAGTACTTC	CASSLTGGVGRNQETQYF
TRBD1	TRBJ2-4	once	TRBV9	TGTGCCAGCAGCGCAGGGACAGCTGTACAAAACATTCAGTACTTC	CASSAGTAVQNIQYF
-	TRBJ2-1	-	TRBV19	TGTGCCAGTAGTATCGTAGGAGGAGGCAATGAGCAGTTCTTC	CASSIVGGGNEQFF
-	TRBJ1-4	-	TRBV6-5	TGTGCCAGCGCGACGAGTGCGGGGTGGGAAAAACTGTTTTTT	CASATSAGWEKLFF
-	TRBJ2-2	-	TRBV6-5	TGTGCCAGCGTGGGACAGAACACCGGGGAGCTGTTTTTT	CASVGQNTGELFF
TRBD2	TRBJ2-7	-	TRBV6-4	TGTGCCAGCAGTGACTTAAGACTAGCCCATCCTTACGAGCAGTACTTC	CASSDLRLAHPYEQYF
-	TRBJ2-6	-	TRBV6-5	TGTGCCAGCAGTTCTCGCTATACCGTTGGGGCCAACGTCCTGACTTTC	CASSSRYTVGANVLTF
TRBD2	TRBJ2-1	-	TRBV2	TGTGCCAGCAGTGAACGTACTAGCGGGGCCTACAATGAGCAGTTCTTC	CASSERTSGAYNEQFF
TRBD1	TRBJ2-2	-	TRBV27	TGTGCCAGCAGCACGGACAGGGGGCGAGCCGGGGAGCTGTTTTTT	CASSTDRGRAGELFF
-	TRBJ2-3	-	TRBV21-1	TGTGCCAGCACGCACCTAATACGCGAGGGGGATAGCACAGATACGCAGTATTTT	CASTHLIREGDSTDTQYF